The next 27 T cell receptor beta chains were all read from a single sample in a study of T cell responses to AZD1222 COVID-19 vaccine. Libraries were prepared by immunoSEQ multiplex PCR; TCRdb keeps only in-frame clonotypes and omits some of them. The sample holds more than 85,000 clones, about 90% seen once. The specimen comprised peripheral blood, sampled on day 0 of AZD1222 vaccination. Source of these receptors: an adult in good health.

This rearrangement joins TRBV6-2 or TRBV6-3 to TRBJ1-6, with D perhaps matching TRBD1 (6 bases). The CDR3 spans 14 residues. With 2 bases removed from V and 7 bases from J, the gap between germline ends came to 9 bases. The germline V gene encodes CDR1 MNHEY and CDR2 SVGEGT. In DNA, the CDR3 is TGTGCCAGCAGTTACACAGGGCCAAATTCACCCCTCCACTTT. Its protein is CASSYTGPNSPLHF.

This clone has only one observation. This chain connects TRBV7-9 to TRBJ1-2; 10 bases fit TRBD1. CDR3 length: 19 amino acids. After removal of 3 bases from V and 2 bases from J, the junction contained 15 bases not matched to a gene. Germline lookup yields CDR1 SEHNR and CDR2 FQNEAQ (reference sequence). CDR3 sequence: CASSFKADRRQGANYGYTF. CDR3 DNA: TGTGCCAGCAGCTTTAAAGCCGATCGTCGACAGGGGGCGAACTATGGCTACACCTTC.

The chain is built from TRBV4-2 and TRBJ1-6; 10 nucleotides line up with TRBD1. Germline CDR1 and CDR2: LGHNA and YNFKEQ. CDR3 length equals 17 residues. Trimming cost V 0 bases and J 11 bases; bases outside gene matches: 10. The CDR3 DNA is TGTGCCAGCAGCCAAGACACGGGACAGGGGCTTGGGACACCCCTCCACTTT. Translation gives CASSQDTGQGLGTPLHF.

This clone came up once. In nucleotides, the CDR3 is TGTGCCAGCAATTCGGGACAACTGAACACTGAAGCTTTCTTT. It encodes CASNSGQLNTEAFF. The chain recombines TRBV6-5 with TRBJ1-1; D might be TRBD1 (6 bases). Germline loops: CDR1 MNHEY, CDR2 SVGAGI. V lost 7 bases and J 0 bases, leaving 12 bases between the germline ends. The CDR3 length is 14 residues.

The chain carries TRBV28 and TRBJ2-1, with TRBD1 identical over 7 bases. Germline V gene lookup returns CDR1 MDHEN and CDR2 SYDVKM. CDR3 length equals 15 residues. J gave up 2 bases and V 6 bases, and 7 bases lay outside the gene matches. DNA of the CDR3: TGTGCCAGCAGCTCCCCGGGACAGACCTACAATGAGCAGTTCTTC. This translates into CASSSPGQTYNEQFF.

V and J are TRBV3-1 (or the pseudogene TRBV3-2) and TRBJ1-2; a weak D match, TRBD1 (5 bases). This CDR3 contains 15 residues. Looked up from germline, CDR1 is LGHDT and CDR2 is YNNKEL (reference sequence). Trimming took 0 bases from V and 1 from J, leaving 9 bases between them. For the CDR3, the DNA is TGTGCCAGCAGCCAAGAATCGGGGGTTAACTATGGCTACACCTTC. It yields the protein CASSQESGVNYGYTF.

Written as DNA, the CDR3 is TGTGCCAGCAGTTACTCGTACCATGCGGAACCCGGTGGCTACACCTTC. Translated, it gives CASSYSYHAEPGGYTF. The chain combines TRBV6-5 with TRBJ1-2, with D unresolved. V was cut by 0 bases and J by 7 bases, with 18 bases left in between. The CDR3 contains 16 residues. Germline CDR1 MNHEY, CDR2 SVGAGI.

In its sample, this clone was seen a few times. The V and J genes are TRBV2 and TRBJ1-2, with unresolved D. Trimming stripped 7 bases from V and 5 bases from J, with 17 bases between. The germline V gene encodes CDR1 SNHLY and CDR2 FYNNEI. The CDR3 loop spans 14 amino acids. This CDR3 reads CASKVDGVGYGYTF. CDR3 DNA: TGTGCCAGCAAGGTGGACGGGGTGGGGTATGGCTACACCTTC.

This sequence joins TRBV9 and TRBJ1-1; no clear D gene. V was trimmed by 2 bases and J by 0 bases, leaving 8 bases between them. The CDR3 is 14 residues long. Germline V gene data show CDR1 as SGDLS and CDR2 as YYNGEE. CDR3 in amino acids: CASSVGMMNTEAFF. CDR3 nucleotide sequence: TGTGCCAGCAGCGTCGGGATGATGAACACTGAAGCTTTCTTT.

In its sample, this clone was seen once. In DNA form, the CDR3 reads TGTGCCACTAGTCAACAAGAGAATCAGCCCCAGCATTTT. Amino acids: CATSQQENQPQHF. The genes are TRBV11-2 and TRBJ1-5; D gene ambiguous. CDR1 and CDR2 (germline): SGHAT, FQNNGV. V was pared by 10 bases and J by 4 bases, with 14 bases between. The CDR3 has 13 amino acids.

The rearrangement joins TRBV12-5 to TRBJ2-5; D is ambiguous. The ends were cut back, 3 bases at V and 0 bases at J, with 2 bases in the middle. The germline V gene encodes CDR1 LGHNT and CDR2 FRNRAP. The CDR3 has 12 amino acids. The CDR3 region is CASGLNQETQYF. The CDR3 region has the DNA TGTGCTAGTGGTTTAAACCAAGAGACCCAGTACTTC.

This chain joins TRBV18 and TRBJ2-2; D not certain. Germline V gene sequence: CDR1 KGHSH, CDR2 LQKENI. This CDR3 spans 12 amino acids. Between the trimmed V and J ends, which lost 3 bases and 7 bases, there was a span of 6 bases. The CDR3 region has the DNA TGTGCCAGCTCACCCGACGGCGGGGAGCTGTTTTTT. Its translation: CASSPDGGELFF.

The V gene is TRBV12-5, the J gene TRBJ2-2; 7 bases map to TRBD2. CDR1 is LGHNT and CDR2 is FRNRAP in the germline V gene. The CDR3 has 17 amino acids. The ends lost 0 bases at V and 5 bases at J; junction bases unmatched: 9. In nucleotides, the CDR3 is TGTGCTAGTGGTTTGGTACTGGCCGGGAGGTCAACCGGGGAGCTGTTTTTT. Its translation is CASGLVLAGRSTGELFF.

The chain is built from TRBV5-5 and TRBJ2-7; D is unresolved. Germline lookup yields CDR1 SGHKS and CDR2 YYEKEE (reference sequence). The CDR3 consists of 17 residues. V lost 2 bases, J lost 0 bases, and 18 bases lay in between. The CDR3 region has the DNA TGTGCCAGCAGCTTCACCTTCGGGCCATATACCTCCTACGAGCAGTACTTC. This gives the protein CASSFTFGPYTSYEQYF.

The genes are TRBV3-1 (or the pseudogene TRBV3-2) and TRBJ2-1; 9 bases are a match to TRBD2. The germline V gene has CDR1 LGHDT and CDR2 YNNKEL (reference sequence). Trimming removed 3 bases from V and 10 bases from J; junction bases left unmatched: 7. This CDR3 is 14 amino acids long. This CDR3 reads CASSQLERGAEQFF. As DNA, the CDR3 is TGTGCCAGCAGCCAGCTGGAGCGGGGGGCCGAGCAGTTCTTC.

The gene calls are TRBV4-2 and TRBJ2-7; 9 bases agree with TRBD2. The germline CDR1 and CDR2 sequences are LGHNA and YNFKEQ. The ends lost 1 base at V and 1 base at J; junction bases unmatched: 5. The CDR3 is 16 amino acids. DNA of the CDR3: TGTGCCAGCAGCCAAGGGGTAGCGGGAGTTTCCTACGAGCAGTACTTC. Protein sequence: CASSQGVAGVSYEQYF.

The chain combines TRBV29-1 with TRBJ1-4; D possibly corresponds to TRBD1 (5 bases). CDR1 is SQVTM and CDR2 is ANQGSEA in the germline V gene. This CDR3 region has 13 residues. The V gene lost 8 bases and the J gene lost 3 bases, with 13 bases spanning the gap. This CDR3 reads CSSAEGPNEKLFF. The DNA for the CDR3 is TGCAGCTCAGCGGAGGGGCCTAATGAAAAACTGTTTTTT.

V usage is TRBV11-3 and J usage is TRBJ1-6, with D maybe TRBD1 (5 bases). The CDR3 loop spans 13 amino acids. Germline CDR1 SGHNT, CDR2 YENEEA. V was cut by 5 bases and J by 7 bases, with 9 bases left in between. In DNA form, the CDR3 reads TGTGCCAGCAGCGACAGCCCCAATTCACCCCTCCACTTT. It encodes CASSDSPNSPLHF.

The CDR3 nucleotides are TGTGCCAGCAGCTCCCAAGGACAGCCAACTAATGAAAAACTGTTTTTT. It codes for CASSSQGQPTNEKLFF. The chain links TRBV5-6 to TRBJ1-4, with TRBD1 as a possible D gene (6 bases). Germline V gene lookup returns CDR1 SGHDT and CDR2 YYEEEE. This CDR3 comprises 16 residues. Trimming removed 3 bases from V and 0 bases from J, with 12 bases in between.

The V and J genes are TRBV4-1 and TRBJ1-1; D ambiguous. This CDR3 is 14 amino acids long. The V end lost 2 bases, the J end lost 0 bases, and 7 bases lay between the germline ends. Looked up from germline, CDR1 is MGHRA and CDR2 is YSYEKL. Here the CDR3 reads CASSQYILNTEAFF. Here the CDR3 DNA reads TGCGCCAGCAGCCAATACATCCTGAACACTGAAGCTTTCTTT.

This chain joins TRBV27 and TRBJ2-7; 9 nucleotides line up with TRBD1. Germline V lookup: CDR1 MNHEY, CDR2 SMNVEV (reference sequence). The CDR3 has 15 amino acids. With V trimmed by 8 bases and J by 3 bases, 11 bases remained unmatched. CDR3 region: CASCLSGTGSYEQYF. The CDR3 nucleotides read TGTGCCAGCTGCCTCTCCGGGACAGGGAGCTACGAGCAGTACTTC.

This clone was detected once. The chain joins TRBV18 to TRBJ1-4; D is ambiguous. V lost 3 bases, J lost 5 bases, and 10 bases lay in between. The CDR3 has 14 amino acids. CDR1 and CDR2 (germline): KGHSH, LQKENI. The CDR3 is CASSPRGQNEKLFF. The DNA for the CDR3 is TGTGCCAGCTCACCGCGAGGGCAGAATGAAAAACTGTTTTTT.

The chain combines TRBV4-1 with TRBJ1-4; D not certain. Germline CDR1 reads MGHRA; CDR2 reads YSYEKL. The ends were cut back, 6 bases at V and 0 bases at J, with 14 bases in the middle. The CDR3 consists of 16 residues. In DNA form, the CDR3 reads TGCGCCAGCAGTCGAGGACGGGGTACAACTAATGAAAAACTGTTTTTT. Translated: CASSRGRGTTNEKLFF.

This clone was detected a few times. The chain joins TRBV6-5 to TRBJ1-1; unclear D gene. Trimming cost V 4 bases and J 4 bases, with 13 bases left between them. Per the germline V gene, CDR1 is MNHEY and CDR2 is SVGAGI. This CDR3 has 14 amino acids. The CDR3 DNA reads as TGTGCCAGCAGTTTGCTCGGGGTCGGCACTGAAGCTTTCTTT. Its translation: CASSLLGVGTEAFF.

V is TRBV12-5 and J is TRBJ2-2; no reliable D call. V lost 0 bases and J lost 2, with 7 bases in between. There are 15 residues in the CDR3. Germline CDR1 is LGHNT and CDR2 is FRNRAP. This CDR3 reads CASGLVLGNTGELFF. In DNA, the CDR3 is TGTGCTAGTGGTTTGGTACTGGGAAACACCGGGGAGCTGTTTTTT.

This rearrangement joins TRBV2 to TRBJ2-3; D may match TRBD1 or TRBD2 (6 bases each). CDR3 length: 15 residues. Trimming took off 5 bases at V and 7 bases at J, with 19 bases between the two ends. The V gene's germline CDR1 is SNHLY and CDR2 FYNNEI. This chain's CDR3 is CASSSQGGRGNTQYF. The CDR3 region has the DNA TGTGCCAGCAGTTCACAGGGAGGTAGGGGAAATACGCAGTATTTT. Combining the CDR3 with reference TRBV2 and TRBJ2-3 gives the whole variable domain EPEVTQTPSHQVTQMGQEVILRCVPISNHLYFYWYRQILGQKVEFLVSFYNNEISEKSEIFDDQFSVERPDGSNFTLKIRSTKLEDSAMYFCASSSQGGRGNTQYFGPGTRLTVL.

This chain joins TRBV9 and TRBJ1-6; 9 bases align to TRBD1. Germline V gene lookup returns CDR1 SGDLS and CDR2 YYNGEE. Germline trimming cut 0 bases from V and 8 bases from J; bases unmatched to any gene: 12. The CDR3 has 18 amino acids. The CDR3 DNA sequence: TGTGCCAGCAGCGTAGGGGTCCTTCCGGGACAGGGTGATTCACCCCTCCACTTT. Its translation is CASSVGVLPGQGDSPLHF.